These 4 T cell receptor beta chains came from one sample sequenced in a study of shared clonotypes between healthy human individuals. Sequenced by immunoSEQ multiplex PCR; TCRdb stores in-frame clones only, minus some. The sample includes about 1,500,000 clones, more than 95% of them seen just once. The specimen sequenced was naive CD4+ T cells sorted from blood. Subset: CD45RA+ positively selected. These receptors were obtained from a man aged 25-40 years in good health.

V usage is TRBV4-2 and J usage is TRBJ2-7, with D tentatively TRBD1 (5 bases). Per germline, CDR1 LGHNA and CDR2 YNFKEQ. Trimming cost V 1 base and J 4 bases, with 14 bases left between them. This CDR3 is built from 15 residues. The CDR3 nucleotides are TGTGCCAGCAGCCAAGCAGGAGACAGCTTTTACGAGCAGTACTTC. Translation gives CASSQAGDSFYEQYF.

This chain links TRBV29-1 with TRBJ1-1; no clear D. Germline lookup yields CDR1 SQVTM and CDR2 ANQGSEA. CDR3 size: 17 residues. V was cut by 4 bases and J by 0 bases, with 21 bases left in between. CDR3 DNA: TGCAGCGTTGGACCCCCTAAAATAAGAAGTATGAACACTGAAGCTTTCTTT. Protein: CSVGPPKIRSMNTEAFF.

V usage is TRBV19 and J usage is TRBJ1-5, with D maybe TRBD1 (5 bases). Trimming left V 5 bases short and J 7 bases short, with 12 bases between. CDR3 length equals 13 residues. The germline V gene encodes CDR1 LNHDA and CDR2 SQIVND (reference sequence). The CDR3 sequence is CASSLQGPQPQHF. CDR3 in DNA: TGTGCCAGTAGTTTGCAGGGACCCCAGCCCCAGCATTTT.

To note about this clone: The same CDR3 also results from other DNA sequences found in this sample. The CDR3 sequence: CASSSGQGGTDTQYF. CDR3 nucleotides: TGCGCCAGCAGCTCCGGACAGGGGGGAACAGATACGCAGTATTTT. This chain links TRBV5-1 with TRBJ2-3; 10 bases line up with TRBD1. The J segment lost 3 bases and the V segment lost 3 bases, leaving 4 bases of the junction unmatched. This CDR3 spans 15 amino acids. In germline, CDR1 is SGHRS, CDR2 YFSETQ. Full variable domain (missing parts from reference TRBV5-1 and TRBJ2-3): KAGVTQTPRYLIKTRGQQVTLSCSPISGHRSVSWYQQTPGQGLQFLFEYFSETQRNKGNFPGRFSGRQFSNSRSEMNVSTLELGDSALYLCASSSGQGGTDTQYFGPGTRLTVL.